This entry concerns a single TCR beta chain. The CDR3 length is 14 residues. Germline V gives CDR1 SGHKS, CDR2 YYEKEE (reference sequence). Between the trimmed V and J ends, which lost 0 bases and 12 bases, there was a span of 13 bases. Only in-frame clones appear in the TCRdb table, and some are missing; sequencing was by immunoSEQ multiplex PCR. The sample holds 75,000 to 90,000 clones; just over 90% are singletons and the top ten take 0.2% to 0.25%. This specimen comes from a study of T cell changes during pregnancy in multiple sclerosis. The rearrangement uses TRBV5-5 and TRBJ1-6, with D possibly matching TRBD1 (5 bases). This receptor was obtained from a female donor with multiple sclerosis, enrolled in a pregnancy study. The specimen was CD4+ T cells from peripheral blood mononuclear cells, collected before pregnancy. The CDR3 is CASSLAPGDLPLHF. CDR3 bases: TGTGCCAGCAGCTTGGCTCCGGGGGATTTACCCCTCCACTTT.